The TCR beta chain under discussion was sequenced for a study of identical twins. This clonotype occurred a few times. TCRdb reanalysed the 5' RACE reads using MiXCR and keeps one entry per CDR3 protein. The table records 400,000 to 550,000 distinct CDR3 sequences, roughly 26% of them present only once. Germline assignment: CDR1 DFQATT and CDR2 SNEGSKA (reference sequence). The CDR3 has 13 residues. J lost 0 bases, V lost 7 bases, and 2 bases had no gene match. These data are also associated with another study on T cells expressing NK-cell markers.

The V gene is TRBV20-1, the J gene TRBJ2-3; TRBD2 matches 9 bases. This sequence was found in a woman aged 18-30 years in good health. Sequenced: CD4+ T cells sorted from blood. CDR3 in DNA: TGCAGTGGGACTAGCGCAAGCACAGATACGCAGTATTTT. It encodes CSGTSASTDTQYF.